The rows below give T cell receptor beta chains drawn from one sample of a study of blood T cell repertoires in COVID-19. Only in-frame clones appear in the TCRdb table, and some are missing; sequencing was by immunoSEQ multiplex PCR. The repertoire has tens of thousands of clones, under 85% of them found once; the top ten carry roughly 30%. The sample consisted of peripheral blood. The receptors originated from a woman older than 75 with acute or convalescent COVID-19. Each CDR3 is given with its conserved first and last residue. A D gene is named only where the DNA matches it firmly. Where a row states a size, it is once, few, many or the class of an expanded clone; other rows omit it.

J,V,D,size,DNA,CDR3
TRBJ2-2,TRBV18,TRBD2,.,TGTGCCAGCTCAACGGGACTAGCTCCCGGGGAGCTGTTTTTT,CASSTGLAPGELFF
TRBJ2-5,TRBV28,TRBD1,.,TGTGCCAGCAGTTTCACGGACAGGGGGCTGGGGACCCAGTACTTC,CASSFTDRGLGTQYF
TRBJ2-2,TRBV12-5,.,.,TGTGCTAGTGGCCGGGCAGGGGTGACCGGGGAGCTGTTTTTT,CASGRAGVTGELFF
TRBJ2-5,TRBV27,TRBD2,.,TGTGCCAGCAGTTTATCATGGGAGGGGGAGACCCAGTACTTC,CASSLSWEGETQYF
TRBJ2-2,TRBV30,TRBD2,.,TGTGCCTGGAGACTAGCGGGAGTCACCGGGGAGCTGTTTTTT,CAWRLAGVTGELFF
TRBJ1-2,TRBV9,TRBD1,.,TGTGCCAGCAGAAGCATCGATTGGACAGGTCACTATGGCTACACCTTC,CASRSIDWTGHYGYTF
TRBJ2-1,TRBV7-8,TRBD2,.,TGTGCCAGCAGCTTAAATCCCGAAAGTAGCGGGATAGGGCAGTTCTTC,CASSLNPESSGIGQFF
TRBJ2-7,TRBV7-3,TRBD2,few,TGTGCCAGCAGCCGCGGACTAGCGGGGGAGTACGAGCAGTACTTC,CASSRGLAGEYEQYF
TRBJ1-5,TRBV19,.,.,TGTGCCAGTAGTATAGCAGGGATCTTTAATCAGCCCCAGCATTTT,CASSIAGIFNQPQHF
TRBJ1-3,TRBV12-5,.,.,TGTGCTAGTGCTACGGGACAACCCGGAAACACCATATATTTT,CASATGQPGNTIYF
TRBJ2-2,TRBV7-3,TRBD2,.,TGTGCCAGCAGCTTAAGGTTTAGCGGGATTAACACCGGGGAGCTGTTTTTT,CASSLRFSGINTGELFF